Listed below are T cell receptor beta chains from one sample, sequenced in a study of T cell changes during pregnancy in multiple sclerosis. Method: immunoSEQ multiplex PCR; TCRdb's copy keeps in-frame clones and lacks some. The sample has about 36,000 clones, approximately 92% seen once. The material sequenced was PBMCs (not recorded whether the cells were cultured). Receptors were obtained from a female donor with multiple sclerosis, enrolled in a pregnancy study. Both conserved end residues are part of each CDR3. A D gene is named only where the DNA matches it firmly. Expanded clones are given a class, and other clones once, few, many or no size at all.

D: .; size: .; V: TRBV10-3; J: TRBJ1-2; DNA: TGTGCCATCAGTGGAGCCATCAGTGAGTCGACAGCTTACTATGGCTACACCTTC; CDR3: CAISGAISESTAYYGYTF
D: .; size: once; V: TRBV6-6; J: TRBJ1-2; DNA: TGTGCCAGCACCATAGACATATCCTATGGCTACACCTTC; CDR3: CASTIDISYGYTF
D: .; size: .; V: TRBV27; J: TRBJ2-1; DNA: TGTGCCAGCAGTCACCGGTCAGGGACTTACAATGAGCAGTTCTTC; CDR3: CASSHRSGTYNEQFF
D: .; size: .; V: TRBV25-1; J: TRBJ2-2; DNA: TGTGCCAGCAGTGTGGCAGGGCGTAGCGGGGAGCTGTTTTTT; CDR3: CASSVAGRSGELFF
D: .; size: .; V: TRBV28; J: TRBJ1-4; DNA: TGTGCCAGCAGTTTAATAGAACAGAAGGTCGGGGCAACTAATGAAAAACTGTTTTTT; CDR3: CASSLIEQKVGATNEKLFF
D: .; size: .; V: TRBV11-2; J: TRBJ2-7; DNA: TGTGCCAGCAGCTCGGCATCGCCCCTATCTAGCTCCTACGAGCAGTACTTC; CDR3: CASSSASPLSSSYEQYF
D: .; size: .; V: TRBV6-4; J: TRBJ1-4; DNA: TGTGCCAGCAGCACGGGACTTGAGGGTGAAAAACTGTTTTTT; CDR3: CASSTGLEGEKLFF
D: .; size: few; V: TRBV10-3; J: TRBJ2-1; DNA: TGTGCCATCAGTGGTCGGGAGATAAGTACTGGGAGTGAGCAGTTCTTC; CDR3: CAISGREISTGSEQFF
D: TRBD2; size: .; V: TRBV4-1; J: TRBJ2-3; DNA: TGCGCCAGCAGCCGATTACTAGCGGGAATCCAAACAGATACGCAGTATTTT; CDR3: CASSRLLAGIQTDTQYF
D: .; size: .; V: TRBV5-1; J: TRBJ1-2; DNA: TGCGCCAGCAGCGTCGCTGAAGGGGGCTACACCTTC; CDR3: CASSVAEGGYTF
D: .; size: .; V: TRBV6-1; J: TRBJ2-7; DNA: TGTGCCAGCAGTGAATGGATATACGAGCAGTACTTC; CDR3: CASSEWIYEQYF
D: TRBD2; size: .; V: TRBV4-1; J: TRBJ2-1; DNA: TGCGCCAGCAGCCCTTGGACTAGTGCCTACAATGAGCAGTTCTTC; CDR3: CASSPWTSAYNEQFF
D: .; size: .; V: TRBV7-7; J: TRBJ2-2; DNA: TGTGCCAGCAGCGGGGCAGTGAACACCGGGGAGCTGTTTTTT; CDR3: CASSGAVNTGELFF
D: TRBD1; size: .; V: TRBV29-1; J: TRBJ1-3; DNA: TGCAGCGTTGCCCTGGACAGGACAAACACCATATATTTT; CDR3: CSVALDRTNTIYF
D: .; size: .; V: TRBV25-1; J: TRBJ2-4; DNA: TGTGCCAGCAGTGACCCAAGGCAGGGTGGTGGCGGAAACATTCAGTACTTC; CDR3: CASSDPRQGGGGNIQYF
D: .; size: few; V: TRBV15; J: TRBJ2-7; DNA: TGTGCCACCAGCAGAGCGACTGAATACGAGCAGTACTTC; CDR3: CATSRATEYEQYF
D: .; size: .; V: TRBV11-1; J: TRBJ2-1; DNA: TGTGCCAGCAGCTTCGAGTATGAGCAGTTCTTC; CDR3: CASSFEYEQFF
D: .; size: .; V: TRBV5-5; J: TRBJ2-7; DNA: TGTGCCAGCAGCTTCGGCGGGACGTCATACTACGAGCAGTACTTC; CDR3: CASSFGGTSYYEQYF
D: .; size: .; V: TRBV5-6; J: TRBJ1-4; DNA: TGTGCCAGCAGCTCAGCCGGGAAAAAACTGTTTTTT; CDR3: CASSSAGKKLFF
D: .; size: .; V: TRBV19; J: TRBJ1-2; DNA: TGTGCCACCACAAGCTATTCTTCCTATGGCTACACCTTC; CDR3: CATTSYSSYGYTF
D: .; size: .; V: TRBV5-1; J: TRBJ1-2; DNA: TGCGCCAGCAGCCCGGGGGAGATAGTTGATGGCTACACCTTC; CDR3: CASSPGEIVDGYTF
D: TRBD1; size: .; V: TRBV19; J: TRBJ1-3; DNA: TGTGCCAGTAAAAGCCGGGACAGGGGAAACACCATATATTTT; CDR3: CASKSRDRGNTIYF
D: .; size: .; V: TRBV12-5; J: TRBJ2-5; DNA: TGTGCTAGTGGTTTGATGGGAAAGGTGCCGGAGACCCAGTACTTC; CDR3: CASGLMGKVPETQYF
D: .; size: .; V: TRBV30; J: TRBJ2-5; DNA: TGTGCCTGGAGTGACGGGGCGCAAGAGACCCAGTACTTC; CDR3: CAWSDGAQETQYF
D: .; size: .; V: TRBV28; J: TRBJ1-5; DNA: TGTGCCAGCAAAACCTCCGGGACTGAGAGCTTTCGTCAGCCCCAGCATTTT; CDR3: CASKTSGTESFRQPQHF
D: .; size: .; V: TRBV28; J: TRBJ2-7; DNA: TGTGCCAGCAGTTTCGACAGGATAGGGTACGAGCAGTACTTC; CDR3: CASSFDRIGYEQYF
D: TRBD1; size: .; V: TRBV6-5; J: TRBJ2-5; DNA: TGTGCCAGCAGTTACTCTCTACAGGGGCAAGAGACCCAGTACTTC; CDR3: CASSYSLQGQETQYF
D: .; size: once; V: TRBV19; J: TRBJ1-2; DNA: TGTGCCAGTAGCCCTGAAAGAGTAGGGCCTGGCTACACCTTC; CDR3: CASSPERVGPGYTF
D: .; size: .; V: TRBV19; J: TRBJ1-1; DNA: TGTGCCAGTAGTATAAGAAACAGCGAAGCTTTCTTT; CDR3: CASSIRNSEAFF
D: .; size: .; V: TRBV10-1; J: TRBJ2-4; DNA: TGCGCCAGCAGTGAGTCGATTATCAAAAACATTCAGTACTTC; CDR3: CASSESIIKNIQYF
D: TRBD2; size: once; V: TRBV9; J: TRBJ2-7; DNA: TGTGCCAGCAGCGTAGGTAGCGGGGAGGGTTACGAGCAGTACTTC; CDR3: CASSVGSGEGYEQYF
D: .; size: .; V: TRBV2; J: TRBJ1-1; DNA: TGTGCCAGCACCGAAGAAAAAGCTTTCTTT; CDR3: CASTEEKAFF
D: .; size: .; V: TRBV5-1; J: TRBJ2-1; DNA: TGCGCCAGCAGCTTGGCCTTGGGCTACCCGTACAATGAGCAGTTCTTC; CDR3: CASSLALGYPYNEQFF
D: .; size: once; V: TRBV10-3; J: TRBJ2-7; DNA: TGTGCCATCAGTGAAAGAATGGACGCCTACGAGCAGTACTTC; CDR3: CAISERMDAYEQYF
D: .; size: .; V: TRBV4-1; J: TRBJ2-1; DNA: TGCGCCAGCAGCCAAGATTACGATGAGCAGTTCTTC; CDR3: CASSQDYDEQFF
D: .; size: .; V: TRBV29-1; J: TRBJ2-7; DNA: TGCAGCGTTGTACTCTCGGGGACAAGGACCTACGAGCAGTACTTC; CDR3: CSVVLSGTRTYEQYF
D: .; size: .; V: TRBV12-5; J: TRBJ1-1; DNA: TGTGCTAGTGGTTCATACCGGGGGTTACGGGGAAACACTGAAGCTTTCTTT; CDR3: CASGSYRGLRGNTEAFF
D: TRBD1; size: .; V: TRBV5-6; J: TRBJ2-3; DNA: TGTGCCAGCAGCCCATCGACAGGGTTGGCGGATACGCAGTATTTT; CDR3: CASSPSTGLADTQYF
D: .; size: .; V: TRBV9; J: TRBJ2-3; DNA: TGTGCCAGCAGCGTAGAGGCGCGGGCGGCAGATACGCAGTATTTT; CDR3: CASSVEARAADTQYF
D: .; size: .; V: TRBV5-4; J: TRBJ1-5; DNA: TGTGCCAGCAGCTTGTATGGCAATCAGCCCCAGCATTTT; CDR3: CASSLYGNQPQHF
D: .; size: .; V: TRBV28; J: TRBJ1-1; DNA: TGTGCCAGCCTAATTTGGGGCACTGAAGCTTTCTTT; CDR3: CASLIWGTEAFF
D: .; size: .; V: TRBV6-1; J: TRBJ2-1; DNA: TGTGCCAGCAGCGACGGGACGAGCTCCTACAATGAGCAGTTCTTC; CDR3: CASSDGTSSYNEQFF
D: .; size: .; V: TRBV10-3; J: TRBJ2-7; DNA: TGTGCCATCAGTGACGGCCGGGACCGCTCCTACGAGCAGTACTTC; CDR3: CAISDGRDRSYEQYF
D: .; size: .; V: TRBV6-1; J: TRBJ1-1; DNA: TGTGCCAGCAGCGTCTACACTGAAGCTTTCTTT; CDR3: CASSVYTEAFF
D: TRBD2; size: .; V: TRBV5-6; J: TRBJ2-4; DNA: TGTGCCAGCAGCTTGGATCCAAGCGGGAGCCTCGAAAACATTCAGTACTTC; CDR3: CASSLDPSGSLENIQYF
D: .; size: .; V: TRBV5-1; J: TRBJ1-3; DNA: TGCGCCAGCAGAGCGATGGGGGCTCAGGGAAACACCATATATTTT; CDR3: CASRAMGAQGNTIYF
D: .; size: .; V: TRBV7-2; J: TRBJ2-1; DNA: TGTGCCAGCAGAACGACAGCCGAAGGGTTTAATGAGCAGTTCTTC; CDR3: CASRTTAEGFNEQFF
D: .; size: .; V: TRBV6-5; J: TRBJ2-7; DNA: TGTGCCAGCAGGGGGGGGCCCTACTACGAGCAGTACTTC; CDR3: CASRGGPYYEQYF
D: .; size: once; V: TRBV4-1; J: TRBJ2-7; DNA: TGCGCCAGCAGCCCCGACCTCTACGAGCAGTACTTC; CDR3: CASSPDLYEQYF
D: TRBD1; size: .; V: TRBV5-1; J: TRBJ1-6; DNA: TGCGCCAGCAGCTTACAGGGGGAGAATTCACCCCTCCACTTT; CDR3: CASSLQGENSPLHF
D: TRBD2; size: once; V: TRBV5-1; J: TRBJ2-7; DNA: TGCGCCAGCAGCTTGACTAGCGGGAGCGTTTACGAGCAGTACTTC; CDR3: CASSLTSGSVYEQYF
D: .; size: .; V: TRBV30; J: TRBJ1-6; DNA: TGTGCCTGGAGTGTAGGGGGAGACACCTCACCCCTCCACTTT; CDR3: CAWSVGGDTSPLHF
D: TRBD2; size: .; V: TRBV5-4; J: TRBJ2-1; DNA: TGTGCCAGCAATAGGGACCCAGCGGGGGAGTACAATGAGCAGTTCTTC; CDR3: CASNRDPAGEYNEQFF